One and the same sample provided the 24 T cell receptor beta chains below, sequenced in a study of T cells in Graves' hyperthyroidism and ophthalmopathy. The CDR3 regions of TCR beta were amplified from RNA transcripts. The TCR CDR3 was amplified in a first-round RT-PCR using the HTBI primer set. TCRdb reprocessed the multiplex PCR reads via MiXCR and lists one record per CDR3 protein. The table has 750,000 to 900,000 distinct CDR3 sequences, roughly 40% seen once. Specimen: blood. These receptors were taken from a man aged 18 to 29 with Graves' hyperthyroidism.

This rearrangement joins TRBV29-1 to TRBJ2-7, with 9 bases lining up with TRBD2. CDR3 length: 14 residues. Looked up from germline, CDR1 is SQVTM and CDR2 is ANQGSEA. The J segment lost 0 bases and the V segment lost 5 bases, leaving 5 bases of the junction unmatched. In nucleotides, the CDR3 is TGCAGCGTTCTGGGACTAGCTGGCTCCTACGAGCAGTACTTC. Translating gives CSVLGLAGSYEQYF.

This clonotype was seen only a few times. The chain links TRBV19 to TRBJ2-7; tentatively, D is TRBD1 or TRBD2 (5 bases each). Deletions cut 3 bases from V and 3 bases from J, with 15 bases between. Germline CDR1 reads LNHDA; CDR2 reads SQIVND (reference sequence). CDR3 length: 15 amino acids. CDR3 in amino acids: CASSMYEGPLYEQYF. DNA for the CDR3: TGTGCCAGTAGTATGTATGAGGGACCGCTCTACGAGCAGTACTTC.

This clonotype occurred once. J is TRBJ1-1 and V is TRBV7-8; D remains unclear. The germline V gene has CDR1 SGHVS and CDR2 FQNEAQ. This CDR3 contains 15 residues. V was shortened by 5 bases and J by 0 bases, with 13 bases between the two germline ends. The CDR3 is CASSNTVHMNTEAFF. CDR3 coding DNA: TGTGCCAGCAGCAACACGGTACACATGAACACTGAAGCTTTCTTT.

As for this clonotype: A junction boundary mismatches the germline segment, possibly from a read error. The chain combines TRBV9 with TRBJ2-7, with D unclear. The CDR3 is made up of 13 amino acids. In germline, CDR1 is SGDLS, CDR2 YYNGEE. The CDR3 reads CASSETPNYEQHF. The DNA of the CDR3 is TGTGCCAGCAGCGAGACCCCGAACTACGAGCAGCACTTC.

The chain couples TRBV9 to TRBJ2-5, with 12 nucleotides matching TRBD2. The CDR3 consists of 14 residues. CDR1 and CDR2 (germline): SGDLS, YYNGEE. After removal of 3 bases from V and 4 bases from J, the junction contained 1 base not matched to a gene. The CDR3 bases are TGTGCCAGCAGCGCGACTAGCGGGAGAGAGACCCAGTACTTC. Residues: CASSATSGRETQYF.

The J gene is TRBJ1-1, the V gene TRBV11-1; no clear D gene. With 1 base removed from V and 6 bases from J, the gap between germline ends came to 9 bases. Germline V CDR1 and CDR2: SGHAT, FQDESV (reference sequence). The CDR3 has 13 residues. The CDR3: CASSLDARPEAFF. Here the CDR3 DNA reads TGTGCCAGCAGCTTAGATGCAAGACCTGAAGCTTTCTTT.

The chain has TRBV7-1 and TRBJ1-1, with a possible D match to TRBD1 (5 bases). TRBV7-1 falls under the ORF class, with uncertain function. V was clipped by 2 bases and J by 1 base, with 11 bases between them. This CDR3 has 15 residues. The CDR3 coding sequence is TGTGCCAGCAGCTCACCTATGACAGAGAACACTGAAGCTTTCTTT. This gives the protein CASSSPMTENTEAFF.

This clonotype was recorded a few times. V is TRBV9 and J is TRBJ1-4; 8 bases agree with TRBD1. V dropped 2 bases and J dropped 7; count of bases not matched to a gene: 10. This CDR3 contains 16 residues. CDR1 and CDR2 from the germline V gene are SGDLS and YYNGEE. CDR3: CASSVTGQGGFEKLFF. The CDR3, as DNA: TGTGCCAGCAGCGTGACCGGACAGGGCGGGTTTGAAAAACTGTTTTTT.

As to this clonotype: This clone may be a read error of a much larger clone one base away. The chain couples TRBV7-9 to TRBJ1-5; 7 bases fit TRBD1. Germline values: CDR1 SEHNR, CDR2 FQNEAQ (reference sequence). The CDR3 contains 14 residues. V trimming: 6 bases; J trimming: 3 bases; junction bases outside the gene matches: 5. CDR3 amino acids: CASRGQPINQPQHF. The CDR3 DNA follows: TGTGCCAGCAGGGGACAGCCGATCAATCAGCCCCAGCATTTT.

The chain is built from TRBV10-1 and TRBJ2-5; D unresolved. Germline CDR1 and CDR2: WNHNN and SYGVQD (reference sequence). The CDR3 runs 9 residues. V shed 10 bases and J shed 2 bases, with 2 bases lying between them. CDR3 loop: CAKQETQYF. The DNA for the CDR3 is TGCGCCAAGCAAGAGACCCAGTACTTC.

This chain connects TRBV5-1 to TRBJ2-7; D ambiguous. Germline V CDR1 and CDR2: SGHRS, YFSETQ. Trimming cost V 4 bases and J 2 bases, with 13 bases left between them. The CDR3 has 14 residues. This chain's CDR3 is CASSRRVPPYEQYF. The CDR3 nucleotides read TGCGCCAGCAGCAGAAGGGTACCCCCCTACGAGCAGTACTTC.

This chain links TRBV11-1 with TRBJ1-1; TRBD1 agrees at 7 bases. Germline assignment: CDR1 SGHAT and CDR2 FQDESV (reference sequence). The CDR3 has 13 residues. V shed 4 bases and J 7 bases; nucleotides not matched to a gene: 6. CDR3 loop: CASSWTGTDEAFF. The CDR3 DNA is TGTGCCAGCAGCTGGACCGGGACAGATGAAGCTTTCTTT.

A few counts support this clonotype. The CDR3 nucleotides read TGTGCCAGCAGCCAAGATTTGGACAGGAACACTGAAGCTTTCTTT. Translated: CASSQDLDRNTEAFF. The genes are TRBV14 and TRBJ1-1; perhaps TRBD1 as D (6 bases). V was cut by 0 bases and J by 1 base, with 9 bases left in between. Germline CDR1 is SGHDN and CDR2 is FVKESK. CDR3 length: 15 amino acids.

This clonotype came up many times. V is TRBV10-3 and J is TRBJ2-5; 7 bases match TRBD2. The CDR3 is 15 amino acids. Per germline, CDR1 ENHRY and CDR2 SYGVKD. V trimming: 5 bases; J trimming: 4 bases; junction bases outside the gene matches: 10. The CDR3 is CAISSPLGGVETQYF. The DNA of the CDR3 is TGTGCCATCAGTTCCCCTTTGGGAGGGGTAGAGACCCAGTACTTC.

This clonotype was observed a few times. The V and J genes are TRBV6-5 and TRBJ1-2; no clear D. The ends were cut back, 5 bases at V and 7 bases at J, with 5 bases in the middle. The CDR3 sequence is 10 residues long. Germline lookup yields CDR1 MNHEY and CDR2 SVGAGI. For the CDR3, the DNA is TGTGCCAGCAGTGTAGTTGGCTACACCTTC. Amino acid sequence: CASSVVGYTF.

In regard to this clonotype: This may be a read error: a much more frequent sequence differs by one nucleotide. The chain uses TRBV7-9 and TRBJ2-5, with a possible D match to TRBD1 (5 bases). Looked up from germline, CDR1 is SEHNR and CDR2 is FQNEAQ (reference sequence). This CDR3 has 14 amino acids. The CDR3 DNA sequence: TGTGTCAGCAGCTGGGGCGGAGCGCAAGAGACCCAGTACTTC. It encodes CVSSWGGAQETQYF.

This clonotype was picked up a small number of times. V gene TRBV12-3 or TRBV12-4 combines with J gene TRBJ1-6, with a tentative D call TRBD1 (6 bases). The CDR3 is 16 amino acids. V was shortened by 3 bases and J by 8 bases, with 17 bases between the two germline ends. CDR3 sequence (DNA): TGTGCCAGCAGTTTGAAGGTTAGGGGGTGGTATTCACCCCTCCACTTT. This translates into CASSLKVRGWYSPLHF.

This clonotype was seen a handful of times. An end of the junction does not agree with germline; a read error may underlie this. This chain joins TRBV7-2 and TRBJ1-6, with 7 bases lining up with TRBD1. The CDR3 spans 13 residues. Germline-derived CDR1 and CDR2 are SGHTA and FQGNSA. The CDR3 loop reads CAGSLTGDSPLHF. As DNA, the CDR3 is TGTGCCGGCAGTCTTACAGGGGATTCACCCCTCCACTTT.

The rearrangement uses TRBV6-1 and TRBJ2-7; D ambiguous. Germline V gene lookup returns CDR1 MNHNS and CDR2 SASEGT. The ends were cut back, 5 bases at V and 4 bases at J, with 9 bases in the middle. The CDR3 extends over 12 amino acids. CDR3 residues: CASSQDEYEQYF. The CDR3 coding sequence is TGTGCCAGCAGTCAAGACGAATACGAGCAGTACTTC.

This chain connects TRBV10-2 to TRBJ2-7; TRBD1 agrees at 11 bases. The CDR3 is made up of 16 amino acids. The J segment lost 4 bases and the V segment lost 5 bases, leaving 10 bases of the junction unmatched. Germline V lookup: CDR1 WSHSY, CDR2 SAAADI. The DNA of the CDR3 is TGCGCCAGCAGTCATCTGGAAGGACAGGGGGCTTACGAGCAGTACTTC. It codes for CASSHLEGQGAYEQYF.

This clonotype showed up many times. The chain uses TRBV9 and TRBJ2-7; D might be TRBD1 (6 bases). CDR1 and CDR2 from the germline V gene are SGDLS and YYNGEE. The CDR3 spans 13 residues. The V end lost 3 bases, the J end lost 6 bases, and 13 bases lay between the germline ends. The DNA of the CDR3 is TGTGCCAGCAGCGGAAGTGGGGGCGGCGAGCAGTACTTC. Translating it yields CASSGSGGGEQYF.

This clonotype was picked up many times. The chain carries TRBV9 and TRBJ2-7; 11 bases match TRBD1. After removal of 4 bases from V and 6 bases from J, the junction contained 6 bases not matched to a gene. CDR1 SGDLS and CDR2 YYNGEE come from the germline V gene. The CDR3 consists of 14 residues. Here the CDR3 reads CASSLSGTGGEQYF. CDR3 nucleotide sequence: TGTGCCAGCAGCTTATCCGGGACAGGGGGCGAGCAGTACTTC.

There are a few counts of this clonotype. This sequence joins TRBV20-1 and TRBJ1-1, with 8 bases matching TRBD1. Germline V CDR1 and CDR2: DFQATT, SNEGSKA (reference sequence). With 3 bases clipped from V and 7 bases from J, the junction kept 10 bases outside the gene matches. CDR3 length equals 14 residues. The CDR3, as DNA: TGCAGTGCTAGTGGAGACAGGGGAATTGGTGAAGCTTTCTTT. It codes for CSASGDRGIGEAFF.

The table lists this clonotype with a few counts. The CDR3 sequence: CASSYDMGPYEQYF. The CDR3 DNA sequence: TGTGCCAGCAGCTACGACATGGGACCCTACGAGCAGTACTTC. V and J are TRBV5-8 and TRBJ2-7; possibly TRBD1 or TRBD2 for D (5 bases each). Trimming stripped 3 bases from V and 2 bases from J, with 12 bases between. This CDR3 is 14 amino acids long. Germline loops: CDR1 SGHTS, CDR2 YDEGEE.